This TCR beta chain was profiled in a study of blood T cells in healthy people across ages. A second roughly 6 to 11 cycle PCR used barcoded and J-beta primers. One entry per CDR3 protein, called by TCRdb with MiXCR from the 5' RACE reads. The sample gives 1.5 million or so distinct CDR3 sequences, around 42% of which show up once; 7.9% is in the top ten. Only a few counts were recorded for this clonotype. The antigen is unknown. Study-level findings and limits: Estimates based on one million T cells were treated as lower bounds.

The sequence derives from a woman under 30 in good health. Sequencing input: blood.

CDR3 sequence: CASSQKHADSYEQFF. The CDR3 DNA sequence: TGCGCCAGCAGCCAAAAACACGCGGACTCCTATGAGCAGTTCTTC. The chain uses TRBV4-1 and TRBJ2-1; tentatively, D is TRBD2 (5 bases). This CDR3 has 15 residues. V dropped 2 bases and J dropped 8 bases, with 16 bases sitting between them. Germline V gene data show CDR1 as MGHRA and CDR2 as YSYEKL.